These 25 T cell receptor beta chains share one sample of origin, sequenced in a study of cytomegalovirus exposure and HLA in healthy donors. A multiplex PCR was run with 60 Vbeta primers and 13 Jbeta primers. Repertoires were generated with immunoSEQ multiplex PCR, while TCRdb's copy carries only in-frame clones and drops some. The data contain roughly 110,000 clones, about three quarters of them singletons. Sequenced sample: PBMCs. These receptors were taken from a boy between 10 and 17 years old in good health and CMV-seronegative.

The V gene is TRBV6-5, the J gene TRBJ1-6; 7 bases line up with TRBD1. Germline lookup yields CDR1 MNHEY and CDR2 SVGAGI. CDR3 length: 15 amino acids. Trimming removed 7 bases from V and 5 bases from J; junction bases left unmatched: 8. CDR3 protein: CASTEGAQDNSPLHF. The CDR3 DNA sequence: TGTGCCAGCACCGAGGGGGCCCAAGATAATTCACCCCTCCACTTT.

This chain uses TRBV30 with TRBJ2-2; a possible D gene is TRBD2 (5 bases). This CDR3 comprises 13 residues. Germline assignment: CDR1 GTSNPN and CDR2 SVGIG (reference sequence). The V end lost 2 bases, the J end lost 6 bases, and 10 bases lay between the germline ends. CDR3 residues: CAWSPDYPGELFF. For the CDR3, the DNA is TGTGCCTGGAGTCCCGACTACCCCGGGGAGCTGTTTTTT.

This clone was detected only once. The rearrangement joins TRBV2 to TRBJ2-1, with 10 bases lining up with TRBD2. Germline V lookup: CDR1 SNHLY, CDR2 FYNNEI. V was clipped by 2 bases and J by 8 bases; unmatched bases: 12. This CDR3 spans 17 amino acids. The CDR3 sequence: CASSETLAGDLGDEQFF. CDR3 coding DNA: TGTGCCAGCAGTGAAACCCTAGCGGGGGACCTTGGGGATGAGCAGTTCTTC.

This chain uses TRBV29-1 with TRBJ2-3; TRBD1 matches 8 bases. V lost 4 bases and J lost 2; bases outside the gene matches: 11. This CDR3 comprises 16 residues. Germline V lookup: CDR1 SQVTM, CDR2 ANQGSEA. The CDR3 sequence: CSVASPPGQDTDTQYF. The CDR3 nucleotides are TGCAGCGTTGCGTCTCCGCCGGGACAGGACACAGATACGCAGTATTTT.

This chain uses TRBV30 with TRBJ2-1, with 9 bases matching TRBD2. This CDR3 region has 14 residues. V shed 4 bases and J 8 bases; nucleotides not matched to a gene: 9. Germline CDR1 GTSNPN, CDR2 SVGIG (reference sequence). CDR3 coding DNA: TGTGCCTGGAAGACTAGCGGTATTTTCCATGAGCAGTTCTTC. Encoded protein: CAWKTSGIFHEQFF. Based on the CDR3 plus reference TRBV30 and TRBJ2-1, the full variable domain is SQTIHQWPATLVQPVGSPLSLECTVEGTSNPNLYWYRQAAGRGLQLLFYSVGIGQISSEVPQNLSASRPQDRQFILSSKKLLLSDSGFYLCAWKTSGIFHEQFFGPGTRLTVL.

This sequence joins TRBV7-9 and TRBJ1-3, with D unresolved. CDR3 length: 15 amino acids. CDR1 is SEHNR and CDR2 is FQNEAQ in the germline V gene (reference sequence). With 2 bases removed from V and 0 bases from J, the gap between germline ends came to 8 bases. The CDR3 bases are TGTGCCAGCAGCTTAATCAGTTACTCTGGAAACACCATATATTTT. This sequence encodes CASSLISYSGNTIYF.

The chain couples TRBV28 to TRBJ1-1; tentatively, D is TRBD1 (6 bases). V was pared by 11 bases and J by 3 bases, with 13 bases between. The germline CDR1 and CDR2 sequences are MDHEN and SYDVKM. The CDR3 is 12 amino acids. CDR3 sequence reads: CAGSRGYTEAFF. CDR3 DNA: TGTGCCGGGAGCAGGGGCTACACTGAAGCTTTCTTT. Complete variable domain (other parts from reference TRBV28 and TRBJ1-1): DVKVTQSSRYLVKRTGEKVFLECVQDMDHENMFWYRQDPGLGLRLIYFSYDVKMKEKGDIPEGYSVSREKKERFSLILESASTNQTSMYLCAGSRGYTEAFFGQGTRLTVV.

The V and J genes are TRBV6-5 and TRBJ2-1; D may be TRBD1 (6 bases). V dropped 0 bases and J dropped 9 bases, with 12 bases sitting between them. Germline V CDR1 and CDR2: MNHEY, SVGAGI. This CDR3 has 14 amino acids. The CDR3 reads CASSYSGDTSEQFF. The CDR3 DNA reads as TGTGCCAGCAGTTACTCAGGGGACACAAGTGAGCAGTTCTTC.

The chain links TRBV11-3 to TRBJ2-1; 11 nucleotides match TRBD2. Germline CDR1 and CDR2: SGHNT and YENEEA. With 4 bases clipped from V and 7 bases from J, the junction kept 9 bases outside the gene matches. The CDR3 has 16 amino acids. CDR3 region: CASSSTGTSGLNEQFF. The CDR3 DNA reads as TGTGCCAGCAGCTCCACCGGGACTAGCGGCCTTAATGAGCAGTTCTTC.

This clone was counted a few times. The genes are TRBV10-3 and TRBJ2-1, with TRBD2 identical over 10 bases. Per germline, CDR1 ENHRY and CDR2 SYGVKD. V lost 11 bases to trimming and J lost 4 bases; unmatched junction nucleotides: 14. CDR3 length: 16 residues. In DNA form, the CDR3 reads TGTGCCGCCACCACCTCCGAGCGGGAGGGTTACAATGAGCAGTTCTTC. Residues: CAATTSEREGYNEQFF.

The rearrangement joins TRBV7-9 to TRBJ1-2; TRBD1 might be the D (5 bases). The CDR3 covers 16 residues. V dropped 5 bases and J dropped 0 bases, with 16 bases sitting between them. The V gene's germline CDR1 is SEHNR and CDR2 FQNEAQ (reference sequence). CDR3 loop: CASSHLRDRSNYGYTF. CDR3 nucleotide sequence: TGTGCCAGCAGCCATTTGCGGGACCGATCTAACTATGGCTACACCTTC. The full variable domain, with the rest looked up from reference TRBV7-9 and TRBJ1-2, is DTGVSQNPRHKITKRGQNVTFRCDPISEHNRLYWYRQTLGQGPEFLTYFQNEAQLEKSRLLSDRFSAERPKGSFSTLEIQRTEQGDSAMYLCASSHLRDRSNYGYTFGSGTRLTVV.

DNA of the CDR3: TGTGCCAGCAGCTTTGATGGGACAGGGGTTGGCTACACCTTC. Residues: CASSFDGTGVGYTF. The V call is TRBV7-2, the J call TRBJ1-2; 10 bases align to TRBD1. Germline V gene lookup returns CDR1 SGHTA and CDR2 FQGNSA. Trimming at V came to 3 bases and at J to 7 bases, leaving 5 bases not matched to a gene. The CDR3 runs to 14 residues.

Here the CDR3 DNA reads TGTGCCAGCAGTTTGTCCCCGTGGGCGGTCGCGGCGGGAGAGAACACTGAAGCTTTCTTT. Encoded protein: CASSLSPWAVAAGENTEAFF. The chain couples TRBV28 to TRBJ1-1; D remains unclear. V lost 3 bases, J lost 1 base, and 27 bases lay in between. This CDR3 has 20 amino acids. CDR1 is MDHEN, CDR2 SYDVKM, per germline.

The chain links TRBV30 to TRBJ1-1; TRBD1 matches 9 bases. CDR3 length: 16 residues. The V segment lost 2 bases and the J segment 5 bases; nucleotides outside the gene matches: 12. Per the germline V gene, CDR1 is GTSNPN and CDR2 is SVGIG (reference sequence). The CDR3 is CAWSSPGQGIGTEAFF. The CDR3 coding sequence is TGTGCCTGGAGTTCCCCGGGACAGGGAATCGGGACTGAAGCTTTCTTT.

This clone was counted a few times. This chain links TRBV11-2 with TRBJ1-1, with D unresolved. Trimming removed 1 base at V and 8 bases at J, with 11 bases between. Germline V gene sequence: CDR1 SGHAT, CDR2 FQNNGV. This CDR3 comprises 13 residues. The CDR3 spells CASSLAQWSEAFF. CDR3 nucleotides: TGTGCCAGCAGCTTAGCTCAGTGGTCGGAAGCTTTCTTT.

The CDR3 region is CASSQDPPSGADNEQFF. CDR3 DNA sequence: TGCGCCAGCAGCCAAGATCCGCCTAGCGGGGCTGACAATGAGCAGTTCTTC. The chain combines TRBV4-3 with TRBJ2-1; TRBD2 aligns across 9 bases. Germline CDR1 and CDR2: LGHNA and YSLEER. There are 17 residues in the CDR3. V shed 0 bases and J 5 bases; nucleotides not matched to a gene: 8.

The chain is built from TRBV7-9 and TRBJ2-7; the D gene is possibly TRBD1 (5 bases). CDR1 is SEHNR, CDR2 FQNEAQ, per germline (reference sequence). The V end lost 3 bases, the J end lost 4 bases, and 7 bases lay between the germline ends. This CDR3 region has 12 residues. The DNA for the CDR3 is TGTGCCAGCAGCTTCGACAGTTACGAGCAGTACTTC. This codes for CASSFDSYEQYF.

J is TRBJ2-7 and V is TRBV28; 8 bases are a match to TRBD2. This CDR3 region has 13 residues. Trimming at V came to 10 bases and at J to 0 bases, leaving 5 bases not matched to a gene. Germline lookup yields CDR1 MDHEN and CDR2 SYDVKM. The CDR3 bases are TGTGCCATTATCGGGACTAGCTCCTACGAGCAGTACTTC. It translates to CAIIGTSSYEQYF.

The genes are TRBV28 and TRBJ1-5; the match to TRBD1 covers 7 bases. CDR1 and CDR2 (germline): MDHEN, SYDVKM. J lost 5 bases, V lost 1 base, and 17 bases had no gene match. CDR3 length equals 19 residues. CDR3 sequence: CASSLFRIGLGTDDQPQHF. CDR3 sequence (DNA): TGTGCCAGCAGTTTATTCCGGATTGGCTTGGGGACAGATGATCAGCCCCAGCATTTT. Looking up the rest from reference TRBV28 and TRBJ1-5 gives the full variable domain: DVKVTQSSRYLVKRTGEKVFLECVQDMDHENMFWYRQDPGLGLRLIYFSYDVKMKEKGDIPEGYSVSREKKERFSLILESASTNQTSMYLCASSLFRIGLGTDDQPQHFGDGTRLSIL.

The chain joins TRBV5-1 to TRBJ1-5, with D maybe TRBD1 (5 bases). V was pared by 4 bases and J by 6 bases, with 14 bases between. Germline V gene sequence: CDR1 SGHRS, CDR2 YFSETQ. This CDR3 has 14 amino acids. CDR3 loop: CASSTLGGSQPQHF. CDR3 coding DNA: TGCGCCAGCAGCACCCTCGGGGGAAGTCAGCCCCAGCATTTT.

This clone was picked up one time. The J gene is TRBJ1-3, the V gene TRBV30, with 9 bases identical to TRBD1. This CDR3 comprises 14 residues. Trimming removed 6 bases from V and 1 base from J; junction bases left unmatched: 4. CDR1 is GTSNPN and CDR2 is SVGIG in the germline V gene (reference sequence). The CDR3 loop is CACLQGASGNTIYF. The CDR3 coding sequence is TGTGCCTGTTTACAGGGGGCTTCTGGAAACACCATATATTTT.

This chain uses TRBV19 with TRBJ2-5; 10 positions agree with TRBD2. With V trimmed by 7 bases and J by 0 bases, 14 bases remained unmatched. The CDR3 is 18 amino acids. Germline-derived CDR1 and CDR2 are LNHDA and SQIVND (reference sequence). The CDR3 sequence is CASKGWASGGWDQETQYF. The CDR3 region has the DNA TGTGCCAGTAAGGGTTGGGCTAGCGGGGGATGGGACCAAGAGACCCAGTACTTC.

The table lists this clone with a count of one. This chain connects TRBV5-6 to TRBJ1-2, with D hard to call. The CDR3 is 12 residues long. Germline CDR1 and CDR2: SGHDT and YYEEEE. Trimming removed 1 base at V and 3 bases at J, with 4 bases between. The CDR3 coding sequence is TGTGCCAGCAGCTTGCCGGACTATGGCTACACCTTC. This codes for CASSLPDYGYTF.

The chain has TRBV30 and TRBJ1-1; a weak D match, TRBD1 (6 bases). The V gene lost 3 bases and the J gene lost 0 bases, with 11 bases spanning the gap. From germline, CDR1 is GTSNPN and CDR2 SVGIG (reference sequence). CDR3 length equals 14 residues. CDR3 residues: CAWSRGQLNTEAFF. In DNA, the CDR3 is TGTGCCTGGAGCAGAGGACAGTTGAACACTGAAGCTTTCTTT. The variable domain in full, with the rest retrieved from reference TRBV30 and TRBJ1-1, is SQTIHQWPATLVQPVGSPLSLECTVEGTSNPNLYWYRQAAGRGLQLLFYSVGIGQISSEVPQNLSASRPQDRQFILSSKKLLLSDSGFYLCAWSRGQLNTEAFFGQGTRLTVV.

V gene TRBV27 combines with J gene TRBJ2-3, with D possibly being TRBD2 (7 bases). Germline CDR1 is MNHEY and CDR2 is SMNVEV (reference sequence). The germline V and J ends were trimmed by 2 bases and 4 bases, with 13 bases remaining between them. The length of the CDR3 is 15 residues. CDR3 nucleotides: TGTGCCAGCAGTTTAGGGATAGGGGGGGCAGATACGCAGTATTTT. This codes for CASSLGIGGADTQYF.